The rows below give T cell receptor beta chains drawn from one sample of a study of blood T cell repertoires in COVID-19. Only in-frame clones appear in the TCRdb table, and some are missing; sequencing was by immunoSEQ multiplex PCR. The data show some 200,000 clones, approximately 84% seen once. Sequenced: peripheral blood. These receptors were collected from a woman over 75 with COVID-19, enrolled during active disease. CDR3s include the opening cysteine and the closing phenylalanine or tryptophan. D genes are given only for firm matches. The size of a clone is reported for some rows only, either as once, few or many, or as a class for expanded clones.

>TRBJ2-1|TRBV3-1/TRBV3-2|-|-
TGTGCCAGCAGCCAAGGTGGCGGCAGCTCCTACAATGAGCAGTTCTTC
CASSQGGGSSYNEQFF
>TRBJ2-7|TRBV3-1/TRBV3-2|TRBD2|-
TGTGCCAGCAGCCAAGTACCCCCCCTGCTAGCGGGGGCCTACGAGCAGTACTTC
CASSQVPPLLAGAYEQYF
>TRBJ2-5|TRBV11-1|TRBD1|few
TGTGCCAGCAGCTTAGATGGGACAGGGGTGAAGACCCAGTACTTC
CASSLDGTGVKTQYF
>TRBJ2-7|TRBV6-5|TRBD1|-
TGTGCCAGCAGTTACTCAGGACAGGGGGTAGGGTTCGAGCAGTACTTC
CASSYSGQGVGFEQYF
>TRBJ2-1|TRBV7-9|TRBD2|-
TGTGCCAGCAGCGCGACGGGCGGGAGTTACAATGAGCAGTTCTTC
CASSATGGSYNEQFF
>TRBJ1-2|TRBV28|-|-
TGTGCCAGCAGCCCCGTAGCCCTGGAAGTTGGCTACACCTTC
CASSPVALEVGYTF
>TRBJ1-4|TRBV19|-|-
TGTGCCAGTAGTTCTCCGGGAGGTCCTAATGAAAAACTGTTTTTT
CASSSPGGPNEKLFF
>TRBJ2-3|TRBV9|-|-
TGTGCCAGCAGCGTAGGTGAGGGGGGCACAGATACGCAGTATTTT
CASSVGEGGTDTQYF
>TRBJ2-7|TRBV5-1|-|few
TGCGCCAGCAGCCCTGGTTGGGGGCTCGAGCAGTACTTC
CASSPGWGLEQYF
>TRBJ1-2|TRBV2|-|-
TGTGCCAGCTTAAGCCCCGGTCGGGATGGCTACACCTTC
CASLSPGRDGYTF
>TRBJ1-6|TRBV5-1|TRBD1|-
TGCGCCAGCAGCCCGGCGGGACAGAATTCACCCCTCCACTTT
CASSPAGQNSPLHF
>TRBJ1-1|TRBV5-8|-|-
TGTGCCAGCGGCCCAGGGCAGTTCAGAGCCGAAGCTTTCTTT
CASGPGQFRAEAFF
>TRBJ2-7|TRBV12-3/TRBV12-4|-|-
TGTGCCAGCAGTTTAGGAGGGGGAAGGCAGTACTTC
CASSLGGGRQYF
>TRBJ1-1|TRBV5-4|-|-
TGTGCCAGCAGCTCACCCCCCACAGGTCTTGGGGCAGAAGCTTTCTTT
CASSSPPTGLGAEAFF
>TRBJ2-7|TRBV12-3/TRBV12-4|-|once
TGTGCCAGCAGTTTGACAGGCTACGAGCAGTACTTC
CASSLTGYEQYF
>TRBJ1-2|TRBV5-1|-|-
TGCGCCAGCAGCTCGGGTCCAGGCGTCGTGGAGGGGCAGTATGGCTACACCTTC
CASSSGPGVVEGQYGYTF
>TRBJ2-7|TRBV7-9|-|-
TGTGCCAGCAGCTCTCGAGATTCCGAGCAGTACTTC
CASSSRDSEQYF
>TRBJ2-3|TRBV9|TRBD2|-
TGTGCCAGCAGCGTGCCCGCCCAGGCGGGAGGGGTATCAGATACGCAGTATTTT
CASSVPAQAGGVSDTQYF
>TRBJ1-5|TRBV2|-|-
TGTGCCAGCAGGGCAGACAATCAGCCCCAGCATTTT
CASRADNQPQHF
>TRBJ2-7|TRBV2|-|-
TGTGCCAGTCGACTGCTCTACGAGCAGTACTTC
CASRLLYEQYF
>TRBJ1-2|TRBV29-1|-|once
TGCAGCGCCCAACAGGGCTCAGCCGCTAACTATGGCTACACCTTC
CSAQQGSAANYGYTF
>TRBJ2-5|TRBV5-1|-|once
TGCGCCAGCAGCTTGGGGACACCGGAGGGGGAGACCCAGTACTTC
CASSLGTPEGETQYF
>TRBJ2-3|TRBV9|TRBD2|-
TGTGCCAGCAGCCACCCTCTGACTAGCACGGCGATAATCCCGGGTTGGGCGATAGATACGCAGTATTTT
CASSHPLTSTAIIPGWAIDTQYF
>TRBJ2-6|TRBV4-2|-|-
TGTGCCAGCAGCCCACCGGGCTCTGGGGCCAACGTCCTGACTTTC
CASSPPGSGANVLTF
>TRBJ2-2|TRBV18|TRBD2|-
TGTGCCAGCTCACCACTTGGACTAGCGGCCACCGGGGAGCTGTTTTTT
CASSPLGLAATGELFF
>TRBJ2-7|TRBV6-5|TRBD1|-
TGTGCCAGCAGCCCACCTGTGGGGGACAGGGACTTC
CASSPPVGDRDF
>TRBJ1-2|TRBV7-2|TRBD1|-
TGTGCCAGCAGCCGGGAGGGACAGGGGGCCGTAGGCTACACCTTC
CASSREGQGAVGYTF
>TRBJ2-2|TRBV2|-|-
TGTGCCAGCGAGGCAGTTCTAGCCGGGGAGCTGTTTTTT
CASEAVLAGELFF
>TRBJ1-1|TRBV11-3|TRBD1|-
TGTGCCAGCAGCAGAGGGACAGACACTGAAGCTTTCTTT
CASSRGTDTEAFF
>TRBJ1-6|TRBV27|-|-
TGTGCCAGCGGGCGGGGGCGTCTAGTAGGGTCCTATAATTCACCCCTCCACTTT
CASGRGRLVGSYNSPLHF
>TRBJ2-5|TRBV15|TRBD1|-
TGTGCCACCAGGAGACAGGGGGCGAGGGAGACCCAGTACTTC
CATRRQGARETQYF
>TRBJ1-3|TRBV13|-|-
TGTGCCAGCAGCTTCCTATGGAACACCATATATTTT
CASSFLWNTIYF
>TRBJ1-2|TRBV11-2|TRBD1|once
TGTGCCAGCAGCTTACAGGGGGCCAGGGGCTACACCTTC
CASSLQGARGYTF
>TRBJ1-2|TRBV11-2|TRBD1|once
TGTGCCAGCAGCCTGGGACAGGGTAGAGGCTACACCTTC
CASSLGQGRGYTF
>TRBJ2-1|TRBV7-8|-|-
TGTGCCAGCAGCCTGTATCTAGTATCGAATGAGCAGTTCTTC
CASSLYLVSNEQFF
>TRBJ1-1|TRBV5-1|-|-
TGCGCCAGCAGTATTGACAGCGGGGGGGCTGAAGCTTTCTTT
CASSIDSGGAEAFF
>TRBJ2-5|TRBV6-5|TRBD1|-
TGTGCCAGCAGCTGGGTCAGGGGGCAAGAGACCCAGTACTTC
CASSWVRGQETQYF
>TRBJ2-5|TRBV5-1|-|-
TGCGCCAGCAGCTTGGCTAAAGAGACCCAGTACTTC
CASSLAKETQYF
>TRBJ1-1|TRBV28|TRBD1|-
TGTGCCAGCAGTTTACGGACAGGGGTGGGGAACACTGAAGCTTTCTTT
CASSLRTGVGNTEAFF
>TRBJ1-2|TRBV6-6|-|-
TGTGCCAGCAGTCCGGACGGTGAGGGCTACGGCTACACCTTC
CASSPDGEGYGYTF
>TRBJ2-5|TRBV19|-|-
TGTGCCTCTACTAACCAAGAGACCCAGTACTTC
CASTNQETQYF
>TRBJ2-5|TRBV7-9|TRBD1|-
TGTGCCAGCAGCTTGATGGGACAGGGTAATGCCCAGTACTTC
CASSLMGQGNAQYF